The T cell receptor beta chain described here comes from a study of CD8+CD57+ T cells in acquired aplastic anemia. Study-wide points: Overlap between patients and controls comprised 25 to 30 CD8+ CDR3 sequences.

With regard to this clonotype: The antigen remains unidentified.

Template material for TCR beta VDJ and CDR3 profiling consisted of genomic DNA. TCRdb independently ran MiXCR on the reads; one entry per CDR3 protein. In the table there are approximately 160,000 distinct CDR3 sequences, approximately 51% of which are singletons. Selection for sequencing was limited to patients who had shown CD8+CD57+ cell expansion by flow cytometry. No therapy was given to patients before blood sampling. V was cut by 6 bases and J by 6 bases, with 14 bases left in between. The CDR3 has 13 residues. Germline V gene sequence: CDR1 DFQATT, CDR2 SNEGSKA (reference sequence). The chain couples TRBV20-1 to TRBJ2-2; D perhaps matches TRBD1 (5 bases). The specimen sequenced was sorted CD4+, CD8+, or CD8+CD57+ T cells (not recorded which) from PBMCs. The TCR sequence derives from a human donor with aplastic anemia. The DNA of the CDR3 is TGCAGTGCCAAAGACAGAGATTCCGGGGAGCTGTTTTTT. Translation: CSAKDRDSGELFF.